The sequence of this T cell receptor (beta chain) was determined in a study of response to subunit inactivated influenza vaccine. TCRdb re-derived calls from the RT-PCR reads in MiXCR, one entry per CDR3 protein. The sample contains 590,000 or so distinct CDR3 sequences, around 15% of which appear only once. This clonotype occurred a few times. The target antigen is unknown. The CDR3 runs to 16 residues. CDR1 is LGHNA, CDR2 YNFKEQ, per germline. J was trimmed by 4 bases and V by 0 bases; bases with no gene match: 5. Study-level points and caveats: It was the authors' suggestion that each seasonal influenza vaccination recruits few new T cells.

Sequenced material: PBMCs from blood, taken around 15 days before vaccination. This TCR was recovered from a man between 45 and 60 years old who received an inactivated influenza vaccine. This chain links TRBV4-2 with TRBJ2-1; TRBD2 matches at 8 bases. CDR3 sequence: CASSQDWSGGYNEQFF. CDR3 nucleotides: TGTGCCAGCAGCCAAGATTGGAGCGGGGGATACAATGAGCAGTTCTTC.